The TCR beta chain under discussion was sequenced for a study of T cells in Graves' hyperthyroidism and ophthalmopathy. Whole-study results and caveats: Researchers found most expanded thyroid clonotypes above 0.001 in blood as well. Ophthalmopathy was separated from stable hyperthyroidism by a 13 V-J model.

Concerning this clonotype: The antigen is undetermined. Possible read error: a much larger clone is one base away.

Amplification of TCR beta CDR3 regions was performed using RNA transcripts as template. RT-PCR in the first round (using the HTBI primer set) targeted the TCR CDR3. In TCRdb, the multiplex PCR reads were re-called with MiXCR into one record per CDR3 protein. The sample lists about 840,000 distinct CDR3 sequences, over 35% occurring once. The CDR3 is made up of 12 amino acids. The V end lost 3 bases, the J end lost 5 bases, and 8 bases lay between the germline ends. CDR1 and CDR2 (germline): DFQATT, SNEGSKA (reference sequence). The TCR originated in a man between 18 and 35 years old with Graves' hyperthyroidism. The genes are TRBV20-1 and TRBJ1-5; tentatively, D is TRBD1 (5 bases). Material for sequencing was blood. For the CDR3, the DNA is TGCAGTGCTAGCGACAGCGATCAGCCCCAGCATTTT. It is translated as CSASDSDQPQHF.